Below are 27 T cell receptor beta chains sequenced from a single sample in a study of cytomegalovirus exposure and HLA in healthy donors. PCR primers comprised 60 Vbeta and 13 Jbeta primers. Clones were sequenced by immunoSEQ multiplex PCR, and TCRdb holds only the in-frame ones, with some missing. The repertoire holds approximately 200,000 clones, with around 80% as singletons. The material sequenced was PBMCs. These receptor sequences come from a man aged 30-40 years in good health and CMV-seronegative.

The chain uses TRBV10-2 and TRBJ2-3; 11 bases are shared with TRBD2. This CDR3 spans 17 amino acids. The V gene's germline CDR1 is WSHSY and CDR2 SAAADI. The V segment lost 8 bases and the J segment 4 bases; nucleotides outside the gene matches: 14. The DNA of the CDR3 is TGCGCCAGCGGGGACTTGGATCTAGCGGGAGGTCCAGATACGCAGTATTTT. Translation gives CASGDLDLAGGPDTQYF.

The chain links TRBV28 to TRBJ2-6; TRBD1 agrees at 7 bases. The CDR3 loop spans 17 amino acids. V gave up 4 bases and J gave up 3 bases; unmatched junction bases: 9. Germline V lookup: CDR1 MDHEN, CDR2 SYDVKM. CDR3 bases: TGTGCCAGCAGTTCCTGGACAGGTTTGGGTGGGGCCAACGTCCTGACTTTC. It translates to CASSSWTGLGGANVLTF.

This chain uses TRBV6-1 with TRBJ1-1; 7 bases align to TRBD1. V dropped 4 bases and J dropped 5; count of bases not matched to a gene: 4. Germline V gene data show CDR1 as MNHNS and CDR2 as SASEGT. The CDR3 runs 13 residues. DNA for the CDR3: TGTGCCAGCAGTGGCCCAGGGGGGACTGAAGCTTTCTTT. The encoded protein is CASSGPGGTEAFF.

This clone has just one count. The chain carries TRBV10-1 and TRBJ2-3; TRBD1 aligns across 9 bases. Germline V gene lookup returns CDR1 WNHNN and CDR2 SYGVQD (reference sequence). The length of the CDR3 is 16 residues. The ends lost 3 bases at V and 0 bases at J; junction bases unmatched: 4. CDR3 nucleotides: TGCGCCAGCAGTGAAGGGACAGGGAAGAGCACAGATACGCAGTATTTT. Translating it yields CASSEGTGKSTDTQYF.

The chain uses TRBV2 and TRBJ1-5, with a weak D call TRBD1 (5 bases). CDR1 is SNHLY and CDR2 is FYNNEI in the germline V gene. V was clipped by 5 bases and J by 12 bases, with 20 bases between them. The CDR3 consists of 14 residues. In DNA, the CDR3 is TGTGCCAGCAGTCCGACCCTGACAGCCCAGGTCCAGCATTTT. The encoded protein is CASSPTLTAQVQHF. Based on the CDR3 plus reference TRBV2 and TRBJ1-5, the full variable domain is EPEVTQTPSHQVTQMGQEVILRCVPISNHLYFYWYRQILGQKVEFLVSFYNNEISEKSEIFDDQFSVERPDGSNFTLKIRSTKLEDSAMYFCASSPTLTAQVQHFGDGTRLSIL.

The chain is built from TRBV5-6 and TRBJ2-7; possible D gene TRBD2, 6 bases. This CDR3 comprises 14 residues. CDR1 and CDR2 (germline): SGHDT, YYEEEE. V gave up 5 bases and J gave up 2 bases, with 14 bases separating them. The CDR3: CASSRGSKTYEQYF. The CDR3 DNA sequence: TGTGCCAGCAGTCGGGGGAGCAAGACCTACGAGCAGTACTTC. Full variable domain (missing parts from reference TRBV5-6 and TRBJ2-7): DAGVTQSPTHLIKTRGQQVTLRCSPKSGHDTVSWYQQALGQGPQFIFQYYEEEERQRGNFPDRFSGHQFPNYSSELNVNALLLGDSALYLCASSRGSKTYEQYFGPGTRLTVT.

The gene calls are TRBV5-5 and TRBJ1-1, with 9 bases identical to TRBD1. CDR3 length: 15 amino acids. Germline assignment: CDR1 SGHKS and CDR2 YYEKEE (reference sequence). The V segment lost 6 bases and the J segment 1 base; nucleotides outside the gene matches: 7. As DNA, the CDR3 is TGTGCCAGCATGCTACAGGGGGCAGCGAACACTGAAGCTTTCTTT. It translates to CASMLQGAANTEAFF.

Remarks on this clone: At one boundary the junction diverges from the germline segment, which might be a read error. The chain employs TRBV7-7 and TRBJ2-7; 15 positions agree with TRBD2. The CDR3 length is 15 residues. Germline CDR1 SSHAT, CDR2 FNYEAQ (reference sequence). The CDR3 reads CASSAGLAGGLEQYF. In DNA, the CDR3 is TGTGCTAGCAGCGCCGGACTAGCGGGAGGGCTCGAGCAGTACTTC.

This clone was seen a handful of times. This rearrangement joins TRBV19 to TRBJ1-5; D remains ambiguous. This CDR3 has 13 amino acids. V lost 5 bases and J 5 bases, leaving 10 bases between the germline ends. Per the germline V gene, CDR1 is LNHDA and CDR2 is SQIVND (reference sequence). Here the CDR3 reads CASSELGHQPQHF. The CDR3 DNA follows: TGTGCCAGTAGTGAACTCGGTCATCAGCCCCAGCATTTT.

V and J are TRBV28 and TRBJ1-4; 8 nucleotides line up with TRBD1. Trimming removed 5 bases from V and 8 bases from J; junction bases left unmatched: 16. Looked up from germline, CDR1 is MDHEN and CDR2 is SYDVKM. The CDR3 has 17 residues. The CDR3 region is CASSAWTGLRGTEKLFF. The CDR3 DNA reads TGTGCCAGCAGTGCCTGGACAGGGCTCCGGGGTACGGAAAAACTGTTTTTT. The whole variable domain, filled in from reference TRBV28 and TRBJ1-4, reads DVKVTQSSRYLVKRTGEKVFLECVQDMDHENMFWYRQDPGLGLRLIYFSYDVKMKEKGDIPEGYSVSREKKERFSLILESASTNQTSMYLCASSAWTGLRGTEKLFFGSGTQLSVL.

The chain combines TRBV27 with TRBJ2-6; tentatively, D is TRBD2 (6 bases). This CDR3 region has 18 residues. The germline gives CDR1 MNHEY, CDR2 SMNVEV (reference sequence). Trimming removed 5 bases from V and 4 bases from J, with 21 bases in between. The CDR3 DNA reads TGTGCCAGCAGTCTCCGAGCCGGGGCGGCGGGAGGGGCCAACGTCCTGACTTTC. Translated, it gives CASSLRAGAAGGANVLTF.

This clone has just one count. The chain carries TRBV9 and TRBJ2-7, with TRBD1 identical over 8 bases. This CDR3 region has 13 residues. Germline V lookup: CDR1 SGDLS, CDR2 YYNGEE. J was trimmed by 7 bases and V by 2 bases; bases with no gene match: 5. CDR3: CASSVQGAGEQYF. The DNA for the CDR3 is TGTGCCAGCAGCGTGCAGGGGGCGGGGGAGCAGTACTTC.

The chain uses TRBV6-6 and TRBJ1-5, with D tentatively TRBD1 (5 bases). The CDR3 totals 14 residues. Germline V gives CDR1 MNHNY, CDR2 SVGAGI (reference sequence). Trimming removed 8 bases at V and 6 bases at J, with 17 bases between. CDR3 protein: CASGGWGDAQPQHF. CDR3 coding DNA: TGTGCCAGCGGCGGCTGGGGGGACGCTCAGCCCCAGCATTTT.

This chain links TRBV27 with TRBJ2-1; D possibly corresponds to TRBD2 (6 bases). CDR1 MNHEY and CDR2 SMNVEV come from the germline V gene (reference sequence). Between the trimmed V and J ends, which lost 5 bases and 10 bases, there was a span of 12 bases. This CDR3 is 12 amino acids long. CDR3 sequence: CASSHGRREQFF. The CDR3 bases are TGTGCCAGCAGTCACGGGAGAAGAGAGCAGTTCTTC.

The chain links TRBV6-5 to TRBJ2-7; D unresolved. CDR1 and CDR2 (germline): MNHEY, SVGAGI. The germline V and J ends were trimmed by 4 bases and 2 bases, with 15 bases remaining between them. This CDR3 region has 15 residues. The CDR3 DNA reads as TGTGCCAGCAGTTCCGAACCTGACAATACCTACGAGCAGTACTTC. Protein: CASSSEPDNTYEQYF.

The chain links TRBV29-1 to TRBJ2-2; 12 nucleotides match TRBD2. Germline V gene lookup returns CDR1 SQVTM and CDR2 ANQGSEA. This CDR3 has 19 residues. V was clipped by 2 bases and J by 0 bases; unmatched bases: 10. CDR3 nucleotide sequence: TGCAGCGTTGAATCCCTAGCGGGAGGGGACGAAACGAACACCGGGGAGCTGTTTTTT. Translating it yields CSVESLAGGDETNTGELFF.

The chain employs TRBV11-2 and TRBJ2-1, with 7 bases matching TRBD2. The CDR3 has 15 residues. Germline trimming cut 3 bases from V and 9 bases from J; bases unmatched to any gene: 11. Germline CDR1 is SGHAT and CDR2 is FQNNGV. In nucleotides, the CDR3 is TGTGCCAGCAGCTTTCGCGGGAGTCGGGGGAGTGAGCAGTTCTTC. It yields the protein CASSFRGSRGSEQFF.

The chain joins TRBV19 to TRBJ1-1; possible D gene TRBD1, 5 bases. In germline, CDR1 is LNHDA, CDR2 SQIVND (reference sequence). V gave up 7 bases and J gave up 3 bases, with 15 bases separating them. CDR3 size: 14 residues. CDR3 region: CASTRAGSDTEAFF. CDR3 sequence (DNA): TGTGCCAGTACAAGGGCAGGGTCCGACACTGAAGCTTTCTTT.

The table lists this clone with a few counts. This chain joins TRBV9 and TRBJ1-2; a weak D match, TRBD1 (5 bases). This CDR3 region has 17 residues. V lost 4 bases and J lost 0, with 19 bases in between. CDR1 is SGDLS and CDR2 is YYNGEE in the germline V gene. CDR3 sequence: CASSPGLGETTNYGYTF. The CDR3, as DNA: TGTGCCAGCAGCCCGGGACTAGGGGAAACCACTAACTATGGCTACACCTTC. Filled out from reference TRBV9 and TRBJ1-2, the complete variable domain reads DSGVTQTPKHLITATGQRVTLRCSPRSGDLSVYWYQQSLDQGLQFLIQYYNGEERAKGNILERFSAQQFPDLHSELNLSSLELGDSALYFCASSPGLGETTNYGYTFGSGTRLTVV.

The J gene is TRBJ1-6, the V gene TRBV27; D might be TRBD1 (6 bases). CDR3 length: 13 residues. The germline V gene encodes CDR1 MNHEY and CDR2 SMNVEV (reference sequence). V was cut by 6 bases and J by 7 bases, with 10 bases left in between. CDR3 sequence reads: CASSRQENSPLHF. The CDR3 DNA follows: TGTGCCAGCAGCCGACAGGAGAATTCACCCCTCCACTTT.

The gene calls are TRBV18 and TRBJ2-5, with D perhaps matching TRBD1 (6 bases). The length of the CDR3 is 15 residues. Germline V gene sequence: CDR1 KGHSH, CDR2 LQKENI. The V and J ends lost 3 bases and 1 base respectively, with 12 bases between them. The CDR3 loop is CASSPGQGTQETQYF. The CDR3, as DNA: TGTGCCAGCTCACCTGGGCAGGGGACCCAAGAGACCCAGTACTTC.

The rearrangement joins TRBV4-1 to TRBJ1-2; 7 bases fit TRBD1. Germline CDR1 and CDR2: MGHRA and YSYEKL. CDR3 size: 16 residues. The junction had 7 bases not matched to a gene; V was cut back by 2 bases and J by 1 base. The CDR3: CASSQPRDSFNYGYTF. Written as DNA, the CDR3 is TGCGCCAGCAGCCAACCCCGGGACAGCTTTAACTATGGCTACACCTTC.

The CDR3 region has the DNA TGTGCCAGCAGCCCAGGACAGCCTAGCACAGATACGCAGTATTTT. Translated: CASSPGQPSTDTQYF. The V call is TRBV7-9, the J call TRBJ2-3, with D possibly TRBD1 on 6 matching bases. Per germline, CDR1 SEHNR and CDR2 FQNEAQ (reference sequence). This CDR3 region has 15 residues. V lost 5 bases and J lost 0, with 12 bases in between.

The chain joins TRBV6-5 to TRBJ2-3, with 9 bases lining up with TRBD2. Germline CDR1 is MNHEY and CDR2 is SVGAGI. Trimming cost V 2 bases and J 1 base; bases outside gene matches: 4. CDR3 length equals 16 residues. CDR3 nucleotides: TGTGCCAGCAGTTACCGACGACTAGCGGGCACAGATACGCAGTATTTT. It translates to CASSYRRLAGTDTQYF.

The V gene is TRBV19, the J gene TRBJ1-5, with a weak D call TRBD1 (5 bases). This CDR3 is 17 amino acids long. Germline V gene lookup returns CDR1 LNHDA and CDR2 SQIVND (reference sequence). V was pared by 4 bases and J by 4 bases, with 20 bases between. The CDR3 region has the DNA TGTGCCAGTAGTACTTCTCGGACAACAAGTGGAAATCAGCCCCAGCATTTT. This translates into CASSTSRTTSGNQPQHF.

The chain is built from TRBV28 and TRBJ2-2; D remains ambiguous. The V end was cut by 2 bases, the J end by 1 base, with 5 bases between. CDR1 and CDR2 (germline): MDHEN, SYDVKM. There are 14 residues in the CDR3. DNA for the CDR3: TGTGCCAGCAGTTTAGCGGAGAACACCGGGGAGCTGTTTTTT. Encoded protein: CASSLAENTGELFF.

The J gene is TRBJ2-1, the V gene TRBV18; D is possibly TRBD2 (5 bases). CDR1 is KGHSH and CDR2 is LQKENI in the germline V gene. Trimming pared 4 bases from V and 5 bases from J, leaving 21 bases between. This CDR3 spans 17 amino acids. This CDR3 is CASSLFLRRTRDNEQFF. CDR3 sequence (DNA): TGTGCCAGCTCACTTTTCCTTCGACGGACGCGGGACAATGAGCAGTTCTTC. The whole variable domain, remainder taken from reference TRBV18 and TRBJ2-1, is NAGVMQNPRHLVRRRGQEARLRCSPMKGHSHVYWYRQLPEEGLKFMVYLQKENIIDESGMPKERFSAEFPKEGPSILRIQQVVRGDSAAYFCASSLFLRRTRDNEQFFGPGTRLTVL.